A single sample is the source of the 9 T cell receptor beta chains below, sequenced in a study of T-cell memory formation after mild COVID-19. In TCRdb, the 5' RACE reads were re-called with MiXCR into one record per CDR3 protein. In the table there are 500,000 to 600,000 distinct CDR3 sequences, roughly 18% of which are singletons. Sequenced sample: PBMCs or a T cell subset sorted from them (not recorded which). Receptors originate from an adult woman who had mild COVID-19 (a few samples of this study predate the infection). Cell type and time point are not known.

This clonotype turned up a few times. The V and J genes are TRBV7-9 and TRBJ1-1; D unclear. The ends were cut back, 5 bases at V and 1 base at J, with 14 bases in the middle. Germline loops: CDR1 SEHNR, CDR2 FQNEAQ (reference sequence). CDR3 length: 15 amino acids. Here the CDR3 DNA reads TGTGCCAGCAGCCGGTTGACACTCCCGAACACTGAAGCTTTCTTT. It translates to CASSRLTLPNTEAFF.

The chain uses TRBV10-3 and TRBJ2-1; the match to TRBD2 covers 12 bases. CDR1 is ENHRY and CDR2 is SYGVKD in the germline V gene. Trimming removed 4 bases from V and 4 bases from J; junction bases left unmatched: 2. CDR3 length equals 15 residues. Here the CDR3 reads CAISGGTSGYNEQFF. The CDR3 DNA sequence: TGTGCCATCAGTGGGGGGACTAGCGGGTACAATGAGCAGTTCTTC.

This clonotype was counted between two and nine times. The DNA of the CDR3 is TGTGCCAGCAGCTTAGATAGCGGTCGTGGCTACACCTTC. Translated: CASSLDSGRGYTF. The chain carries TRBV11-3 and TRBJ1-2; D remains unclear. Germline lookup yields CDR1 SGHNT and CDR2 YENEEA. The V end was cut by 0 bases, the J end by 7 bases, with 9 bases between. The CDR3 loop spans 13 amino acids.

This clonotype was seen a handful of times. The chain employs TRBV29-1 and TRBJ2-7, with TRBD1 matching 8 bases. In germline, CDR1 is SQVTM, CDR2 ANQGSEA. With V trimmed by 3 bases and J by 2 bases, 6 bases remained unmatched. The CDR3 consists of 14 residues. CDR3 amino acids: CSVDKQGAAYEQYF. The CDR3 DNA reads TGCAGCGTTGATAAGCAGGGGGCAGCCTACGAGCAGTACTTC.

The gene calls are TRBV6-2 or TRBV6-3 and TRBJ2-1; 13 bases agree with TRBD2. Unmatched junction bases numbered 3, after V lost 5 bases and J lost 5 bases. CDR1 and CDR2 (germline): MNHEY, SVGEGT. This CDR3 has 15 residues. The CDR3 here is CASSHTSGGDNEQFF. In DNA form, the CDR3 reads TGTGCCAGCAGTCACACTAGCGGGGGGGACAATGAGCAGTTCTTC.

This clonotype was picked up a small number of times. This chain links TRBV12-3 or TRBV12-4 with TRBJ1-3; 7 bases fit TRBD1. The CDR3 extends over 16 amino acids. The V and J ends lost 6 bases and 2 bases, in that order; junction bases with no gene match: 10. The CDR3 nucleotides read TGTGCCAGCAGCCGCAGACAGGGCGTAGCTGGAAACACCATATATTTT. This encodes CASSRRQGVAGNTIYF.

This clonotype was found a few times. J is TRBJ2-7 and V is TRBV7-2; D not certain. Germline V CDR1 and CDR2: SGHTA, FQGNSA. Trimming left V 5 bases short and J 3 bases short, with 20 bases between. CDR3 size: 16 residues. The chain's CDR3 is CASSRRPGVLHYEQYF. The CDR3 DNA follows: TGTGCCAGCAGCCGGCGACCAGGAGTACTCCACTACGAGCAGTACTTC. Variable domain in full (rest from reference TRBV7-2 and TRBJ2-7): GAGVSQSPSNKVTEKGKDVELRCDPISGHTALYWYRQSLGQGLEFLIYFQGNSAPDKSGLPSDRFSAERTGGSVSTLTIQRTQQEDSAVYLCASSRRPGVLHYEQYFGPGTRLTVT.

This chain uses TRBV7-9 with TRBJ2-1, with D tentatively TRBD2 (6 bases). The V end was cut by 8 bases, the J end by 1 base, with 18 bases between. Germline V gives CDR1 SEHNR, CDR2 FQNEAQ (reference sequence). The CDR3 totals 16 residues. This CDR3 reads CASRDPGGSSYNEQFF. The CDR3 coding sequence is TGTGCCAGCCGTGACCCTGGGGGGAGTTCCTACAATGAGCAGTTCTTC.

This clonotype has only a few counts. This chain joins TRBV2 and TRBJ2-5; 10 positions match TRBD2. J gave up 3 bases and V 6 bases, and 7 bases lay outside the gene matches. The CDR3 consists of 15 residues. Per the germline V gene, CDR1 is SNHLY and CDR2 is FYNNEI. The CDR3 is CASRNRGLAKETQYF. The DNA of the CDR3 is TGTGCCAGCAGAAATAGGGGACTAGCGAAAGAGACCCAGTACTTC.